This T cell receptor (beta chain) is drawn from a study of identical twins. From the 5' RACE reads, TCRdb called clonotypes with MiXCR, one entry per CDR3 protein. The sample includes around 240,000 distinct CDR3 sequences, roughly a tenth of them seen just once. V was pared by 5 bases and J by 5 bases, with 6 bases of the junction left unmatched. This CDR3 is 14 amino acids long. Germline-derived CDR1 and CDR2 are MNHNS and SASEGT. This clonotype was observed a handful of times. The clonotype comes from a man aged 50 to 60 in good health. V is TRBV6-1 and J is TRBJ1-1; 9 bases are a match to TRBD1. Material: memory T cells sorted from blood. The DNA for the CDR3 is TGTGCCAGCAGTACCTCCGGGACAGGGACTGAAGCTTTCTTT. Translated: CASSTSGTGTEAFF.